Detailed here is one TCR beta chain. This sample was included in a study of blood T cell repertoires in COVID-19. Study summary: Whether acute or convalescent, the COVID-19 samples came from the United States, Italy and Spain. T cells, B-cell-depleted T cells, or PBMCs supplied cDNA or gDNA.

The CDR3 contains 16 residues. Germline assignment: CDR1 DFQATT and CDR2 SNEGSKA (reference sequence). With 3 bases removed from V and 5 bases from J, the gap between germline ends came to 22 bases. The table came from immunoSEQ multiplex PCR; TCRdb's copy has only in-frame clones and leaves some out. This table holds 300,000 to 350,000 clones, 90% found once. Source material: PBMCs or T cells enriched from blood (not recorded which). This rearrangement joins TRBV20-1 to TRBJ1-2; TRBD1 is a possible D gene (5 bases). The sequence came from a woman aged 30 to 39 who had been exposed to COVID-19. The CDR3 spells CSASGYGHHGRYGYTF. CDR3 in DNA: TGCAGTGCTAGTGGTTATGGACACCACGGGCGGTATGGCTACACCTTC.